These 24 T cell receptor beta chains were sequenced from one sample in a study of CD8+CD57+ T cells in acquired aplastic anemia. Genomic DNA provided the template from which TCR beta VDJ and CDR3 profiles were obtained. Using its own MiXCR run on the reads, TCRdb lists one record per CDR3 protein. Here the sample spans 150,000 or so distinct CDR3 sequences, 40% to 50% being singletons. Selection for sequencing was limited to patients who had shown CD8+CD57+ cell expansion by flow cytometry. Sequencing was performed on sorted CD4+, CD8+, or CD8+CD57+ T cells (not recorded which) from PBMCs. The receptors shown here come from a human donor with aplastic anemia.

This sequence joins TRBV2 and TRBJ2-2; weak D call: TRBD2 (5 bases). The V gene lost 11 bases and the J gene lost 7 bases, with 11 bases spanning the gap. The CDR3 has 11 amino acids. CDR1 and CDR2 from the germline V gene are SNHLY and FYNNEI. Here the CDR3 reads CAYDEGGELFF. The CDR3 bases are TGTGCCTACGACGAGGGCGGGGAGCTGTTTTTT. Supplemented by reference TRBV2 and TRBJ2-2, the full variable domain reads EPEVTQTPSHQVTQMGQEVILRCVPISNHLYFYWYRQILGQKVEFLVSFYNNEISEKSEIFDDQFSVERPDGSNFTLKIRSTKLEDSAMYFCAYDEGGELFFGEGSRLTVL.

In the case of this clonotype: The germline gene is not matched at one end of the junction; a read error may be the cause. J is TRBJ1-1 and V is TRBV10-3; the D gene is possibly TRBD1 (6 bases). CDR3 length: 14 amino acids. CDR1 is ENHRY, CDR2 SYGVKD, per germline. The CDR3 reads CASSSRLRGSEAFF. The CDR3 DNA reads TGTGCCAGCAGTTCCCGGTTGAGGGGGTCTGAAGCTTTCTTT.

This clonotype was seen once. This chain joins TRBV2 and TRBJ2-7, with TRBD1 matching over 9 bases. J gave up 3 bases and V 7 bases, and 4 bases lay outside the gene matches. Germline CDR1 and CDR2: SNHLY and FYNNEI. The CDR3 sequence is 13 residues long. CDR3 sequence: CASTTGQGYEQYF. In DNA, the CDR3 is TGTGCCAGCACTACGGGACAGGGCTACGAGCAGTACTTC.

Many counts were recorded for this clonotype. The chain employs TRBV10-3 and TRBJ2-2; 10 bases fit TRBD2. V shed 11 bases, J shed 1 base, and the junction held 7 bases outside the gene matches. Looked up from germline, CDR1 is ENHRY and CDR2 is SYGVKD. The CDR3 length is 15 residues. CDR3 in DNA: TGTGCCGTCGGATGGACTAGCGGGAACACCGGGGAGCTGTTTTTT. It codes for CAVGWTSGNTGELFF.

The J gene is TRBJ2-5, the V gene TRBV7-9; 12 positions agree with TRBD1. The CDR3 loop spans 16 amino acids. Germline V CDR1 and CDR2: SEHNR, FQNEAQ (reference sequence). The J segment lost 2 bases and the V segment lost 6 bases, leaving 7 bases of the junction unmatched. DNA for the CDR3: TGTGCCAGCAGTAAGGGGGACAGGGGGCAGCAAGAGACCCAGTACTTC. Residues: CASSKGDRGQQETQYF.

This clonotype showed up many times. J is TRBJ1-1 and V is TRBV4-3; no clear D. The CDR3 runs to 14 residues. V lost 1 base, J lost 1 base, and 7 bases lay in between. Germline loops: CDR1 LGHNA, CDR2 YSLEER. CDR3 region: CASSQGLGNTEAFF. DNA for the CDR3: TGCGCCAGCAGCCAAGGCCTGGGGAACACTGAAGCTTTCTTT.

This clonotype showed up many times. The chain recombines TRBV9 with TRBJ1-5; D is possibly TRBD1 (5 bases). V shed 0 bases and J shed 4 bases, with 11 bases lying between them. The CDR3 spans 15 residues. Germline V lookup: CDR1 SGDLS, CDR2 YYNGEE. CDR3 residues: CASSVGQGENQPQHF. As DNA, the CDR3 is TGTGCCAGCAGCGTAGGCCAGGGCGAGAATCAGCCCCAGCATTTT.

The chain joins TRBV24-1 to TRBJ1-5; perhaps TRBD1 as D (6 bases). Trimming cost V 4 bases and J 6 bases, with 18 bases left between them. CDR1 is KGHDR, CDR2 SFDVKD, per germline. The CDR3 spans 16 residues. This chain's CDR3 is CATSDPRRGEGQPQHF. In DNA form, the CDR3 reads TGTGCCACCAGTGACCCACGGAGGGGGGAGGGTCAGCCCCAGCATTTT.

To note about this clonotype: Without the conserved terminal phenylalanine or tryptophan, this CDR3 likely stems from a read error. This chain uses TRBV9 with TRBJ2-7; D remains unclear. The germline V gene has CDR1 SGDLS and CDR2 YYNGEE. The CDR3 totals 14 residues. CDR3 sequence (DNA): TGTGCCAGCAGCGTAGCTGGCGTTTCCTACGATCAGTACTCC. This sequence encodes CASSVAGVSYDQYS.

The sample holds many counts of this clonotype. The V and J genes are TRBV14 and TRBJ2-5; TRBD2 matches at 7 bases. The V segment lost 1 base and the J segment 4 bases; nucleotides outside the gene matches: 0. Germline V gene lookup returns CDR1 SGHDN and CDR2 FVKESK. This CDR3 spans 13 amino acids. The CDR3 DNA reads TGTGCCAGCAGCCAAGCGGGAGGAGAGACCCAGTACTTC. It codes for CASSQAGGETQYF.

The table lists this clonotype with many counts. The chain is built from TRBV6-1 and TRBJ1-2, with D perhaps TRBD1 (6 bases). CDR1 is MNHNS and CDR2 is SASEGT in the germline V gene. CDR3 size: 15 residues. V dropped 6 bases and J dropped 2 bases, with 16 bases sitting between them. The CDR3, as DNA: TGTGCCAGCAGCACCCTCCGGGGGCGAAACTATGGCTACACCTTC. Translation: CASSTLRGRNYGYTF.

Many counts were recorded for this clonotype. This chain links TRBV3-1 with TRBJ1-1; possibly TRBD1 for D (6 bases). The germline V gene encodes CDR1 LGHDT and CDR2 YNNKEL (reference sequence). This CDR3 is built from 14 residues. The V end was cut by 1 base, the J end by 4 bases, with 10 bases between. The DNA for the CDR3 is TGTGCCAGCAGCCAAGCAGGGGTAGGCACTGAAGCTTTCTTT. This encodes CASSQAGVGTEAFF.

This clonotype occurred a few times. The germline gene is not matched at one end of the junction; a read error may be the cause. The gene calls are TRBV9 and TRBJ2-7; D uncertain. The CDR3 contains 14 residues. Germline CDR1 is SGDLS and CDR2 is YYNGEE. The CDR3, as DNA: TGTGCCAGCAGCGTTTATCAAAGCTCCTACGGGCAGTACTTC. It codes for CASSVYQSSYGQYF.

The chain is built from TRBV2 and TRBJ2-7; 11 bases match TRBD1. There are 15 residues in the CDR3. Germline V gives CDR1 SNHLY, CDR2 FYNNEI. J gave up 1 base and V 5 bases, and 4 bases lay outside the gene matches. CDR3 sequence (DNA): TGTGCCAGCAGTTGGACAGGGGGCGCATCCTACGAGCAGTACTTC. It is translated as CASSWTGGASYEQYF.

This clonotype was observed many times. This chain uses TRBV5-5 with TRBJ1-2; 7 bases are a match to TRBD1. The CDR3 covers 15 residues. Germline-derived CDR1 and CDR2 are SGHKS and YYEKEE (reference sequence). The V gene end was trimmed by 4 bases and the J gene end by 6 bases; junction bases not matched to a gene: 12. CDR3 bases: TGTGCCAGCAGCCGCTTAGGCCCAACAGGGGATGGCTACACCTTC. Its translation is CASSRLGPTGDGYTF.

The J gene is TRBJ2-3, the V gene TRBV10-1; 14 bases map to TRBD2. The CDR3 is 16 residues long. Germline-derived CDR1 and CDR2 are WNHNN and SYGVQD (reference sequence). Trimming cost V 6 bases and J 8 bases; bases outside gene matches: 10. CDR3: CASRVPGLAGVATQYF. CDR3 bases: TGCGCCAGCAGGGTGCCGGGACTAGCGGGAGTAGCTACGCAGTATTTT.

This clonotype was seen at least ten times. The chain joins TRBV7-2 to TRBJ2-7; 7 bases align to TRBD1. Germline CDR1 SGHTA, CDR2 FQGNSA. The CDR3 has 15 amino acids. Trimming cost V 2 bases and J 2 bases; bases outside gene matches: 6. Here the CDR3 reads CASSLSWDSTYEQYF. The DNA of the CDR3 is TGTGCCAGCAGCTTAAGTTGGGACAGTACCTACGAGCAGTACTTC.

This clonotype was counted between two and nine times. The chain carries TRBV12-3 or TRBV12-4 and TRBJ2-7; TRBD2 agrees at 7 bases. The V and J ends lost 6 bases and 3 bases, in that order; junction bases with no gene match: 8. This CDR3 has 14 residues. The chain's CDR3 is CASSVGGTYYEQYF. The CDR3 DNA is TGTGCCAGCAGCGTGGGAGGGACCTACTACGAGCAGTACTTC.

V gene TRBV15 combines with J gene TRBJ2-7; 9 bases map to TRBD2. CDR1 and CDR2 from the germline V gene are LNHNV and YYDKDF (reference sequence). Unmatched junction bases numbered 3, after V lost 0 bases and J lost 3 bases. The CDR3 totals 15 residues. CDR3 nucleotides: TGTGCCACCAGCAGAGATACTAGCGGGCTCTACGAGCAGTACTTC. Translating gives CATSRDTSGLYEQYF.

The chain couples TRBV6-2 or TRBV6-3 to TRBJ1-6; tentatively, D is TRBD1 (5 bases). CDR1 is MNHEY, CDR2 SVGEGT, per germline. V lost 10 bases and J lost 6, with 10 bases in between. The CDR3 extends over 12 amino acids. CDR3 nucleotide sequence: TGTGCCACGGCAGGGCGTAATTCACCCCTCCACTTT. It yields the protein CATAGRNSPLHF.

The table lists this clonotype with many counts. This chain uses TRBV20-1 with TRBJ1-1, with D perhaps TRBD1 (5 bases). Per the germline V gene, CDR1 is DFQATT and CDR2 is SNEGSKA (reference sequence). The CDR3 consists of 15 residues. V was shortened by 1 base and J by 0 bases, with 12 bases between the two germline ends. CDR3 sequence (DNA): TGCAGTGCTAGAGGGTGGGGGGAGGTGAACACTGAAGCTTTCTTT. Translation gives CSARGWGEVNTEAFF.

This clonotype was counted at least ten times. The V gene is TRBV9, the J gene TRBJ2-3; TRBD2 matches at 9 bases. The CDR3 is 17 amino acids. Germline values: CDR1 SGDLS, CDR2 YYNGEE. V gave up 0 bases and J gave up 0 bases; unmatched junction bases: 5. The CDR3 sequence: CASSVVSTSGSTDTQYF. The CDR3 coding sequence is TGTGCCAGCAGCGTAGTTTCGACTAGCGGAAGCACAGATACGCAGTATTTT.

This sequence joins TRBV24-1 and TRBJ1-4; D is unclear. This CDR3 is built from 13 residues. Germline-derived CDR1 and CDR2 are KGHDR and SFDVKD. Deletions cut 7 bases from V and 7 bases from J, with 12 bases between. CDR3 in amino acids: CATSGGPGEKLFF. In DNA, the CDR3 is TGTGCCACCAGCGGAGGGCCCGGTGAAAAACTGTTTTTT.

The chain employs TRBV11-2 and TRBJ2-7, with TRBD2 matching 11 bases. The CDR3 contains 15 residues. J gave up 3 bases and V 5 bases, and 6 bases lay outside the gene matches. Germline-derived CDR1 and CDR2 are SGHAT and FQNNGV. CDR3 region: CASSPGLAVNYEQYF. In nucleotides, the CDR3 is TGTGCCAGCAGCCCGGGACTAGCGGTAAACTACGAGCAGTACTTC.